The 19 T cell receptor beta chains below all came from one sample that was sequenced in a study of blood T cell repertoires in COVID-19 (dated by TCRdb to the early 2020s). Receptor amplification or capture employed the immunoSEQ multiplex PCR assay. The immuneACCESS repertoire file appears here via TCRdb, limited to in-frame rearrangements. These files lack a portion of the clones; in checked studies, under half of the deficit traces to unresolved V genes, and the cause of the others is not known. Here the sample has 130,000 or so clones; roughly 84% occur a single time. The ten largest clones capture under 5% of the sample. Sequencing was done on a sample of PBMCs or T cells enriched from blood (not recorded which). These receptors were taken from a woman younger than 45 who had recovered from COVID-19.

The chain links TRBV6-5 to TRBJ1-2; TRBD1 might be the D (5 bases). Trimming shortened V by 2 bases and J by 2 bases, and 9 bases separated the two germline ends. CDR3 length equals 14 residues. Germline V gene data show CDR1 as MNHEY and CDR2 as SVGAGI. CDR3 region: CASSYMGLNYGYTF. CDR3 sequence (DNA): TGTGCCAGCAGTTACATGGGACTGAACTATGGCTACACCTTC.

The chain's CDR3 is CASSQEASGEQFF. The CDR3 DNA reads as TGTGCCAGCAGCCAAGAAGCTAGCGGTGAGCAGTTCTTC. The chain combines TRBV14 with TRBJ2-1; 7 bases fit TRBD2. The J segment lost 9 bases and the V segment lost 0 bases, leaving 2 bases of the junction unmatched. Germline CDR1 reads SGHDN; CDR2 reads FVKESK. CDR3 length equals 13 residues. Based on the CDR3 plus reference TRBV14 and TRBJ2-1, the full variable domain is EAGVTQFPSHSVIEKGQTVTLRCDPISGHDNLYWYRRVMGKEIKFLLHFVKESKQDESGMPNNRFLAERTGGTYSTLKVQPAELEDSGVYFCASSQEASGEQFFGPGTRLTVL.

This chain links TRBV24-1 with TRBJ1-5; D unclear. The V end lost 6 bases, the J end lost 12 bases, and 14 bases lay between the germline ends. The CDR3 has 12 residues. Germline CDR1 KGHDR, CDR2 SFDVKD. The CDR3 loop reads CATSTSLGGQHF. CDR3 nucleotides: TGTGCCACCAGTACATCGTTAGGAGGCCAGCATTTT.

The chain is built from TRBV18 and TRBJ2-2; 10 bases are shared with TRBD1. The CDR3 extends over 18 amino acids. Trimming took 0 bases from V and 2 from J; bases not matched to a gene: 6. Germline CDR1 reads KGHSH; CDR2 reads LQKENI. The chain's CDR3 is CASSPPRGTGENTGELFF. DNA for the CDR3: TGTGCCAGCTCACCACCGAGAGGGACAGGGGAAAACACCGGGGAGCTGTTTTTT.

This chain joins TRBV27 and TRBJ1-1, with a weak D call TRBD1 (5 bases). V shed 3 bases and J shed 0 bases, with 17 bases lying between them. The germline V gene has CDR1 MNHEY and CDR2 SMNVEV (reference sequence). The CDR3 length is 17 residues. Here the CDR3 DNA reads TGTGCCAGCAGTTTTTGGGGGGTGGGCCGTATGAACACTGAAGCTTTCTTT. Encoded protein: CASSFWGVGRMNTEAFF.

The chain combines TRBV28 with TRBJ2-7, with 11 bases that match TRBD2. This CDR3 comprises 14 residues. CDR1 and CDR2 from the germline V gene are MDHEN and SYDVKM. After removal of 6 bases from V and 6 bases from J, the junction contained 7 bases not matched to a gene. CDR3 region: CASSIAGGPGEQYF. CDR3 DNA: TGTGCCAGCAGCATAGCGGGAGGGCCGGGCGAGCAGTACTTC. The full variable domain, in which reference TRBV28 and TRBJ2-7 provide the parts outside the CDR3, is DVKVTQSSRYLVKRTGEKVFLECVQDMDHENMFWYRQDPGLGLRLIYFSYDVKMKEKGDIPEGYSVSREKKERFSLILESASTNQTSMYLCASSIAGGPGEQYFGPGTRLTVT.

As DNA, the CDR3 is TGCGCCAGCAGCTTGGGACCTAGCGGGAGTTCCCAAGAGACCCAGTACTTC. Residues: CASSLGPSGSSQETQYF. This chain joins TRBV5-1 and TRBJ2-5; TRBD2 matches 10 bases. The CDR3 is made up of 17 amino acids. Trimming removed 0 bases from V and 1 base from J; junction bases left unmatched: 6. Germline CDR1 is SGHRS and CDR2 is YFSETQ.

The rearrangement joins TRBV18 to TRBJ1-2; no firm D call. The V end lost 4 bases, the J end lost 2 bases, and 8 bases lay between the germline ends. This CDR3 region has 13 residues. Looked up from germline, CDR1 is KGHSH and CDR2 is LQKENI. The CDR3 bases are TGTGCCAGCTCACTCACAGAAAACTATGGCTACACCTTC. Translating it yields CASSLTENYGYTF.

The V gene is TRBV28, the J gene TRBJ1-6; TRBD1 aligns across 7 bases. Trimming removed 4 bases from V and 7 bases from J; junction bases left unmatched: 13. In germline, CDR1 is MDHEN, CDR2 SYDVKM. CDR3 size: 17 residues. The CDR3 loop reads CASSSVIGLRGNSPLHF. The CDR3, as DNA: TGTGCCAGCAGTTCTGTTATAGGACTCAGGGGGAATTCACCCCTCCACTTT.

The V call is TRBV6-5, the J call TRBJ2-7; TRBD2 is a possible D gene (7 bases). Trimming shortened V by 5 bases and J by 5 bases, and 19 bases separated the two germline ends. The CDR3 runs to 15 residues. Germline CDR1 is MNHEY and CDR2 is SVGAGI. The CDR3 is CASSTNREGNHEQYF. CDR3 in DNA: TGTGCCAGCAGTACTAACAGGGAGGGGAACCACGAGCAGTACTTC.

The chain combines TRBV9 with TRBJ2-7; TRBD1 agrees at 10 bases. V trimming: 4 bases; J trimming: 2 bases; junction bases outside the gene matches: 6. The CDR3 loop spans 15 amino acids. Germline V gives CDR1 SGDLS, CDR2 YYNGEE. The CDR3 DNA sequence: TGTGCCAGCAGCCCATGGGGACAGGGGCCCTACGAGCAGTACTTC. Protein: CASSPWGQGPYEQYF.

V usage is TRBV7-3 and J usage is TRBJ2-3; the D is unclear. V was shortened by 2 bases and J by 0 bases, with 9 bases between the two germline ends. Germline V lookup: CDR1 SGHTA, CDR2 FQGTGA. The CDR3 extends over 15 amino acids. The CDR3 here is CASSLSSLSTDTQYF. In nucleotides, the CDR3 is TGTGCCAGCAGCTTATCCTCCCTTAGCACAGATACGCAGTATTTT. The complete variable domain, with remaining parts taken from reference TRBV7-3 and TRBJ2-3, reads GAGVSQTPSNKVTEKGKYVELRCDPISGHTALYWYRQSLGQGPEFLIYFQGTGAADDSGLPNDRFFAVRPEGSVSTLKIQRTERGDSAVYLCASSLSSLSTDTQYFGPGTRLTVL.

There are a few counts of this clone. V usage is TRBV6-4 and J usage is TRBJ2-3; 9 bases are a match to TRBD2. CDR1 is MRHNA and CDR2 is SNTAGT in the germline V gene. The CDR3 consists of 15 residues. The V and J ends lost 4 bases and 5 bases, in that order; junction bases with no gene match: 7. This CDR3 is CASSALAGSLDTQYF. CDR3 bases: TGTGCCAGCAGTGCCCTAGCGGGAAGTCTAGATACGCAGTATTTT.

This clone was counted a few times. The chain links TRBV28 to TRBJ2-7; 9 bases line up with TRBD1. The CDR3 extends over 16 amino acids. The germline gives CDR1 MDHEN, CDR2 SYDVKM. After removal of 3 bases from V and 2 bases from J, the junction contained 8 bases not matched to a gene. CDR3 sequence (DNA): TGTGCCAGCAGTTTGACCCCGGGACAGGGAGCCTACGAGCAGTACTTC. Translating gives CASSLTPGQGAYEQYF.

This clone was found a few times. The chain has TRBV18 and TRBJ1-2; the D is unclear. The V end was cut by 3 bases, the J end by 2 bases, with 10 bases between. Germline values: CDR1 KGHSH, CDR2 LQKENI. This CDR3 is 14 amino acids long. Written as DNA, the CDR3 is TGTGCCAGCTCACCCGCGATAGCCAACTATGGCTACACCTTC. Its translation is CASSPAIANYGYTF.

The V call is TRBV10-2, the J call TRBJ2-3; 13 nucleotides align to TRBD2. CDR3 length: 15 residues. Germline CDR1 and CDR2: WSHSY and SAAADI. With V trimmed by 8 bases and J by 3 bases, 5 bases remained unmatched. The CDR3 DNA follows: TGCGCCAGCCGACAGACTAGCGGGAGGACAGATACGCAGTATTTT. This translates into CASRQTSGRTDTQYF.

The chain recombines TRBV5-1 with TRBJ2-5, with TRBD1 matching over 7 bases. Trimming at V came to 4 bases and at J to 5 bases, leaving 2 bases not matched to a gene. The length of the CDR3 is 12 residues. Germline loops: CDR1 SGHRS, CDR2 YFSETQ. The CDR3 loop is CASSRQGETQYF. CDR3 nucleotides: TGCGCCAGCAGCCGACAGGGCGAGACCCAGTACTTC. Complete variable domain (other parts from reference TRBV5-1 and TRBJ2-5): KAGVTQTPRYLIKTRGQQVTLSCSPISGHRSVSWYQQTPGQGLQFLFEYFSETQRNKGNFPGRFSGRQFSNSRSEMNVSTLELGDSALYLCASSRQGETQYFGPGTRLLVL.

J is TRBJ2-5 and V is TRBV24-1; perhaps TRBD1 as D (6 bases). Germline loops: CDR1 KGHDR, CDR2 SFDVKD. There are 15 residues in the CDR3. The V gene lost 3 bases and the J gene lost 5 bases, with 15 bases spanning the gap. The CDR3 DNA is TGTGCCACCAGTGATCCCACAGGACAGTGGGAGACCCAGTACTTC. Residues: CATSDPTGQWETQYF.

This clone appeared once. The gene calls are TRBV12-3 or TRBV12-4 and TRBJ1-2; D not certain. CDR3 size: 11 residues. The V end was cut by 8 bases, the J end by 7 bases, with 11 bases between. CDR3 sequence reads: CASSSGVGYTF. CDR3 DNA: TGTGCCAGCTCTTCGGGAGTTGGCTACACCTTC.